This TCR beta chain originates from a study of Tregs in tolerant kidney transplant recipients. Profiled with immunoSEQ multiplex PCR; TCRdb holds only in-frame clones, not every one. Of around 78,000 clones listed, less than 95% are singletons. Trimming removed 8 bases from V and 4 bases from J, with 13 bases in between. The CDR3 consists of 13 residues. Germline assignment: CDR1 SGHNT and CDR2 YYREEE (reference sequence). The chain recombines TRBV5-4 with TRBJ1-3; D ambiguous. The sample here was Tregs from blood, taken before the transplant. This receptor was identified in a human donor who received a combined kidney and bone marrow transplant. The CDR3 DNA reads as TGTGCCAGAGACCAGAAGACGGGAAACACCATATATTTT. Protein sequence: CARDQKTGNTIYF.